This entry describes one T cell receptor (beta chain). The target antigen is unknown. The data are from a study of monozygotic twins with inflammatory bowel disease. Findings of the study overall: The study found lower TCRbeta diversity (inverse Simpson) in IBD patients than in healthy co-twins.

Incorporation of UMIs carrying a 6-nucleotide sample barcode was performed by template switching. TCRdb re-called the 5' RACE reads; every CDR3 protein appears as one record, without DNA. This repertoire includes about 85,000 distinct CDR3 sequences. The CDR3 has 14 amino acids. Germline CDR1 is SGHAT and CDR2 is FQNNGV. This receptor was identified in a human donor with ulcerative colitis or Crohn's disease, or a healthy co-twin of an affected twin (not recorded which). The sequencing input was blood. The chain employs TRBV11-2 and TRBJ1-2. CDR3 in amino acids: CASGPSRGYYGYTF.